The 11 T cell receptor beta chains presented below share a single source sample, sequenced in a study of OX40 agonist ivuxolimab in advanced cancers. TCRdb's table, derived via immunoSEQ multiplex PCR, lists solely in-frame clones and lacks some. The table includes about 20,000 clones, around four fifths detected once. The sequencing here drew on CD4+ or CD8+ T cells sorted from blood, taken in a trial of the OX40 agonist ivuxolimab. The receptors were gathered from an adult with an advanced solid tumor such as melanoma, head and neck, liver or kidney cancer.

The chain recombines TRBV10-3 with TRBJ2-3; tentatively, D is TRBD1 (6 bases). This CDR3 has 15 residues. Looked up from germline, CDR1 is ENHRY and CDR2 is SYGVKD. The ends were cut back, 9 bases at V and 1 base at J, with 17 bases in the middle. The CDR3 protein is CAMATQGHGTDTQYF. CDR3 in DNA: TGTGCCATGGCAACTCAGGGACACGGCACAGATACGCAGTATTTT.

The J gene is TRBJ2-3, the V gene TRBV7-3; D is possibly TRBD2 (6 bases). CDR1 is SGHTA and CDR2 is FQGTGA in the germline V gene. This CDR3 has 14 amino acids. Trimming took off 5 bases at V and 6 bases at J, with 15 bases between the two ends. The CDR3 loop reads CASSPTGTQDTQYF. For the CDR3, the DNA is TGTGCCAGCAGCCCAACCGGGACTCAGGATACGCAGTATTTT.

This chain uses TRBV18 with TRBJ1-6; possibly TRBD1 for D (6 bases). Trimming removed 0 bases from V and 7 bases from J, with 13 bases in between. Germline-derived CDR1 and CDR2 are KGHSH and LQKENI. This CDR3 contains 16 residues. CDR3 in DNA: TGTGCCAGCTCACCACCGGGGGCAGGGAAAAATTCACCCCTCCACTTT. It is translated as CASSPPGAGKNSPLHF.

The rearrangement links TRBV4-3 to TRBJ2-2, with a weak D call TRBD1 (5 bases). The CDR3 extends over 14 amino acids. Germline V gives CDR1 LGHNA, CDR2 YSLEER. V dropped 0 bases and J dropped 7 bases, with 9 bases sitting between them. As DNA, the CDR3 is TGCGCCAGCAGCCAAGAAGGGGTGGACGGGGAGCTGTTTTTT. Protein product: CASSQEGVDGELFF.

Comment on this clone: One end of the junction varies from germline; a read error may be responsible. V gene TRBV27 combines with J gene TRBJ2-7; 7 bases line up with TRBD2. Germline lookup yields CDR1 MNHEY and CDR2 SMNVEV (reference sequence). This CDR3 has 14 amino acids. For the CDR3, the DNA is TGTGCCAGCAGCCTCCGGCGATCCACCGGGACTAAAACTTTC. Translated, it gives CASSLRRSTGTKTF.

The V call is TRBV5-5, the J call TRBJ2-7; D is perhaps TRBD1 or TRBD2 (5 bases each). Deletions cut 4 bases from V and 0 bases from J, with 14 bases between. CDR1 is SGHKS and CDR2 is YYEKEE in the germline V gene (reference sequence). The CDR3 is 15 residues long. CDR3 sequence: CASSARGPSSYEQYF. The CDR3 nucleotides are TGTGCCAGCAGCGCACGGGGCCCGAGCTCCTACGAGCAGTACTTC.

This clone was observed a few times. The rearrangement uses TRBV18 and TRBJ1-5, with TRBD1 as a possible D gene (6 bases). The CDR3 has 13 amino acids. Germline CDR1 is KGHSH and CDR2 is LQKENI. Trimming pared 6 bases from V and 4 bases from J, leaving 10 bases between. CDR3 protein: CASSPDRNQPQHF. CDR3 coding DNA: TGTGCCAGCTCGCCGGACAGAAATCAGCCCCAGCATTTT.

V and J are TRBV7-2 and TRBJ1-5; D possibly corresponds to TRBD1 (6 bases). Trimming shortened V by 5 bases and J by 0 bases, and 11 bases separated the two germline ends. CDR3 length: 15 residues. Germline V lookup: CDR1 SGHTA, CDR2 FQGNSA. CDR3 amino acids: CASSRQVYSNQPQHF. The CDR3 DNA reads TGTGCCAGCAGCCGACAGGTTTATAGCAATCAGCCCCAGCATTTT.

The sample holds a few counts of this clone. The CDR3 reads CASSSGTGTDTQYF. CDR3 nucleotides: TGTGCCAGCAGTTCCGGGACTGGTACAGATACGCAGTATTTT. This chain links TRBV6-5 with TRBJ2-3, with TRBD2 as a possible D gene (6 bases). Germline CDR1 MNHEY, CDR2 SVGAGI. Between the trimmed V and J ends, which lost 4 bases and 3 bases, there was a span of 11 bases. The CDR3 has 14 residues.

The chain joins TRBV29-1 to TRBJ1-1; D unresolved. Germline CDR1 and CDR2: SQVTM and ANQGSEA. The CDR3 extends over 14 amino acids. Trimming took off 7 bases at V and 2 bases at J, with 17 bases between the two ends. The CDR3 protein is CSATPPGRNTEAFF. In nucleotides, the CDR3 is TGCAGCGCCACCCCCCCGGGCCGAAACACTGAAGCTTTCTTT.

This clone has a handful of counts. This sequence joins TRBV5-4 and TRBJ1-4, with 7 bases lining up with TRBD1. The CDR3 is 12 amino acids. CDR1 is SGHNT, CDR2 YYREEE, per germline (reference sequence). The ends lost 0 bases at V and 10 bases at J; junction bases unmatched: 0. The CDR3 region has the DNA TGTGCCAGCAGCTTGGGGACAGGAAAACTGTTTTTT. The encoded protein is CASSLGTGKLFF. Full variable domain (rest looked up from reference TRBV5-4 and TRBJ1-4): ETGVTQSPTHLIKTRGQQVTLRCSSQSGHNTVSWYQQALGQGPQFIFQYYREEENGRGNFPPRFSGLQFPNYSSELNVNALELDDSALYLCASSLGTGKLFFGSGTQLSVL.